This T cell receptor beta chain was profiled in a study of blood T cell repertoires in COVID-19. Study-wide background: Some COVID-19 samples were acute and others convalescent; all came from the United States, Italy and Spain. Sample material is recorded as cDNA or gDNA derived from T cells, B-cell-depleted T cells, or PBMCs.

Trimming shortened V by 3 bases and J by 7 bases, and 10 bases separated the two germline ends. This CDR3 has 13 amino acids. Germline values: CDR1 SEHNR, CDR2 FQNEAQ (reference sequence). The authors' processing: Quantification of nucleated cells was approximated via reference gene primer amplification. Profiling relied on immunoSEQ multiplex PCR, and the TCRdb table lists in-frame clones only, not all of them. The DNA gave D and trimming, while V, J and clone size come from that table. The sample carries 85,000 to 100,000 clones, over 70% recorded once. The chain uses TRBV7-9 and TRBJ2-1; weak D call: TRBD2 (5 bases). The material sequenced was peripheral blood. The origin of this receptor is a man aged 50 to 59 who had recovered from COVID-19. The CDR3 DNA sequence: TGTGCCAGCAGCTTCGGAGGATGGAATGAGCAGTTCTTC. This codes for CASSFGGWNEQFF.